This T cell receptor (beta chain) was retrieved from a study of blood T cell repertoires in COVID-19. Methods used by the authors: Reference gene primer amplification yielded estimated nucleated cell counts. The data were produced by immunoSEQ multiplex PCR, yet TCRdb's version contains in-frame clones alone and is incomplete. From that table come the V and J calls and clone size; the DNA was used to work out D and trimming. The sample lists just over 95,000 clones; roughly 87% were seen once. The specimen was peripheral blood. The clonotype comes from an elderly man with acute or convalescent COVID-19.

The CDR3 loop is CASSQGEYSNQPQHF. The CDR3 coding sequence is TGTGCCAGCAGCCAAGGAGAGTATAGCAATCAGCCCCAGCATTTT. The chain couples TRBV4-2 to TRBJ1-5; D unclear. The germline gives CDR1 LGHNA, CDR2 YNFKEQ. The CDR3 length is 15 residues. Trimming took 1 base from V and 0 from J, leaving 7 bases between them.